This record covers a single TCR beta chain. This record belongs to a study of cytomegalovirus exposure and HLA in healthy donors. PCR involved 60 Vbeta and 13 Jbeta primers. Clones were read by immunoSEQ multiplex PCR, and TCRdb kept only the in-frame ones, dropping some. The sample includes approximately 85,000 clones, 75% to 90% of them seen just once. Looked up from germline, CDR1 is SGHRS and CDR2 is YFSETQ. The CDR3 has 16 amino acids. Trimming removed 0 bases from V and 0 bases from J; junction bases left unmatched: 1. This chain links TRBV5-1 with TRBJ2-2, with 8 positions matching TRBD1. The sequenced sample consisted of PBMCs. This TCR was recovered from a man between 50 and 59 years old in good health and CMV-seropositive. The CDR3 coding sequence is TGCGCCAGCAGCTTGGAACAGGGGGCGAACACCGGGGAGCTGTTTTTT. This sequence encodes CASSLEQGANTGELFF.